Shown below are 28 T cell receptor beta chains from a single sample sequenced in a study of OX40 agonist ivuxolimab in advanced cancers. Data came from immunoSEQ multiplex PCR; TCRdb stores just in-frame clones and leaves some out. This table holds about 6,100 clones, more than 60% found once. This specimen consisted of CD4+ or CD8+ T cells sorted from blood, obtained in a trial of the OX40 agonist ivuxolimab. Source of these receptors: an adult with an advanced solid tumor such as melanoma, head and neck, liver or kidney cancer.

The chain recombines TRBV19 with TRBJ1-4, with unresolved D. The V gene lost 7 bases and the J gene lost 10 bases, with 22 bases spanning the gap. CDR1 and CDR2 from the germline V gene are LNHDA and SQIVND (reference sequence). The CDR3 contains 15 residues. The CDR3 coding sequence is TGTGCCAGTACCAAATCGTCCAGAGGGAACGGAAAACTGTTTTTT. It translates to CASTKSSRGNGKLFF.

The chain uses TRBV6-5 and TRBJ2-1; no clear D. The germline CDR1 and CDR2 sequences are MNHEY and SVGAGI. This CDR3 region has 15 residues. The V and J ends lost 0 bases and 10 bases respectively, with 16 bases between them. The CDR3 DNA follows: TGTGCCAGCAGTTACTCGAAGGGCTCCAGCCGGGAGCAGTTCTTC. Protein sequence: CASSYSKGSSREQFF.

The J gene is TRBJ2-7, the V gene TRBV6-5; 8 bases agree with TRBD1. Per the germline V gene, CDR1 is MNHEY and CDR2 is SVGAGI. The CDR3 consists of 12 residues. V shed 6 bases, J shed 5 bases, and the junction held 3 bases outside the gene matches. CDR3 protein: CASSQTGDEQYF. The CDR3 DNA is TGTGCCAGCAGCCAGACAGGGGACGAGCAGTACTTC.

The J gene is TRBJ2-2, the V gene TRBV4-3; D remains ambiguous. CDR1 and CDR2 (germline): LGHNA, YSLEER. The CDR3 sequence is 14 residues long. Trimming stripped 1 base from V and 5 bases from J, with 8 bases between. CDR3 in DNA: TGCGCCAGCAGCCAAGGCGAGGCTACCGGGGAGCTGTTTTTT. As protein: CASSQGEATGELFF.

This clone is labeled as medium-sized. The V and J genes are TRBV6-5 and TRBJ1-1; unclear D gene. With 0 bases removed from V and 1 base from J, the gap between germline ends came to 9 bases. From germline, CDR1 is MNHEY and CDR2 SVGAGI. This CDR3 is 15 amino acids long. The CDR3 reads CASSYSVEANTEAFF. In DNA, the CDR3 is TGTGCCAGCAGTTACTCAGTGGAAGCGAACACTGAAGCTTTCTTT.

V usage is TRBV6-6 and J usage is TRBJ2-7; weak D call: TRBD1 (6 bases). Germline V gives CDR1 MNHNY, CDR2 SVGAGI (reference sequence). This CDR3 is built from 15 residues. V was trimmed by 2 bases and J by 0 bases, leaving 11 bases between them. CDR3 nucleotide sequence: TGTGCCAGCAGTTACCAGGGGTCATACTCCTACGAGCAGTACTTC. Its protein is CASSYQGSYSYEQYF.

This clone was seen more than once but under ten times. The V call is TRBV7-9, the J call TRBJ1-4; 9 bases align to TRBD1. The CDR3 runs to 14 residues. Trimming cost V 7 bases and J 7 bases; bases outside gene matches: 7. The germline gives CDR1 SEHNR, CDR2 FQNEAQ (reference sequence). As DNA, the CDR3 is TGTGCCAGCACCTCTATGACAGGGGGTGAAAAACTGTTTTTT. Translation: CASTSMTGGEKLFF.

The chain joins TRBV19 to TRBJ1-1; D unresolved. The CDR3 loop spans 13 amino acids. CDR1 LNHDA and CDR2 SQIVND come from the germline V gene (reference sequence). V lost 5 bases and J 3 bases, leaving 10 bases between the germline ends. The chain's CDR3 is CASSVSWDTEAFF. The DNA for the CDR3 is TGTGCCAGTAGTGTTAGCTGGGACACTGAAGCTTTCTTT.

This clone is judged medium-sized. The chain links TRBV19 to TRBJ1-1, with TRBD1 matching 9 bases. V lost 4 bases, J lost 1 base, and 4 bases stayed unmatched. From germline, CDR1 is LNHDA and CDR2 SQIVND (reference sequence). The CDR3 has 15 amino acids. As DNA, the CDR3 is TGTGCCAGTAGTACATCGGACAGGGGGAACACTGAAGCTTTCTTT. Translating gives CASSTSDRGNTEAFF. Supplemented by reference TRBV19 and TRBJ1-1, the full variable domain reads DGGITQSPKYLFRKEGQNVTLSCEQNLNHDAMYWYRQDPGQGLRLIYYSQIVNDFQKGDIAEGYSVSREKKESFPLTVTSAQKNPTAFYLCASSTSDRGNTEAFFGQGTRLTVV.

This chain connects TRBV28 to TRBJ2-7, with a weak D call TRBD2 (6 bases). V was pared by 7 bases and J by 6 bases, with 16 bases between. The CDR3 is 13 amino acids. Germline V lookup: CDR1 MDHEN, CDR2 SYDVKM. The chain's CDR3 is CASTLGLASEQYF. DNA for the CDR3: TGTGCCAGCACCCTGGGACTCGCTTCCGAGCAGTACTTC.

This clone was found a few times. The junction differs from germline at one of its ends, possibly a read error. Other nucleotide sequences in the sample specify the same CDR3. The chain links TRBV5-4 to TRBJ2-5; 9 nucleotides match TRBD2. The CDR3 runs 16 residues. Germline assignment: CDR1 SGHNT and CDR2 YYREEE (reference sequence). In nucleotides, the CDR3 is TGCGCCAGCAGCCAAGATTTCCCCCTGGCGGGGGGGCTCCCGTACTTC. Translated: CASSQDFPLAGGLPYF.

This clone was observed a handful of times. The chain is built from TRBV5-1 and TRBJ1-1; unclear D gene. Germline V gene sequence: CDR1 SGHRS, CDR2 YFSETQ. Trimming cost V 2 bases and J 4 bases, with 9 bases left between them. The CDR3 is 13 residues long. The CDR3 loop is CASSFGLGTEAFF. The CDR3 DNA reads as TGCGCCAGCAGCTTCGGACTGGGCACTGAAGCTTTCTTT. Looking up the rest from reference TRBV5-1 and TRBJ1-1 gives the full variable domain: KAGVTQTPRYLIKTRGQQVTLSCSPISGHRSVSWYQQTPGQGLQFLFEYFSETQRNKGNFPGRFSGRQFSNSRSEMNVSTLELGDSALYLCASSFGLGTEAFFGQGTRLTVV.

The rearrangement links TRBV7-6 to TRBJ1-1; D not certain. Trimming stripped 6 bases from V and 0 bases from J, with 5 bases between. This CDR3 contains 12 residues. The V gene's germline CDR1 is SGHVS and CDR2 FNYEAQ. CDR3: CASSAMNTEAFF. CDR3 in DNA: TGTGCCAGCAGTGCTATGAACACTGAAGCTTTCTTT.

This clone was observed a single time. The chain combines TRBV2 with TRBJ2-1; D ambiguous. This CDR3 spans 11 amino acids. The V and J ends lost 6 bases and 6 bases respectively, with 6 bases between them. The germline CDR1 and CDR2 sequences are SNHLY and FYNNEI. DNA of the CDR3: TGTGCCAGCAGCTTAGGCAATGAGCAGTTCTTC. It yields the protein CASSLGNEQFF. The full variable domain, with the rest looked up from reference TRBV2 and TRBJ2-1, is EPEVTQTPSHQVTQMGQEVILRCVPISNHLYFYWYRQILGQKVEFLVSFYNNEISEKSEIFDDQFSVERPDGSNFTLKIRSTKLEDSAMYFCASSLGNEQFFGPGTRLTVL.

The chain has TRBV13 and TRBJ2-4, with TRBD1 matching 10 bases. In germline, CDR1 is PRHDT, CDR2 FYEKMQ (reference sequence). V lost 5 bases to trimming and J lost 0 bases; unmatched junction nucleotides: 4. There are 16 residues in the CDR3. The chain's CDR3 is CASSPGTGVAKNIQYF. CDR3 sequence (DNA): TGTGCCAGCAGCCCGGGGACAGGGGTAGCCAAAAACATTCAGTACTTC. Supplemented by reference TRBV13 and TRBJ2-4, the full variable domain reads AAGVIQSPRHLIKEKRETATLKCYPIPRHDTVYWYQQGPGQDPQFLISFYEKMQSDKGSIPDRFSAQQFSDYHSELNMSSLELGDSALYFCASSPGTGVAKNIQYFGAGTRLSVL.

The V and J genes are TRBV4-3 and TRBJ2-3, with 8 bases identical to TRBD1. Germline CDR1 reads LGHNA; CDR2 reads YSLEER. This CDR3 contains 14 residues. V was clipped by 2 bases and J by 6 bases; unmatched bases: 4. The CDR3 DNA reads TGCGCCAGCAGCCAACAGGGGGCAGGTGATACGCAGTATTTT. Encoded protein: CASSQQGAGDTQYF.

This clone is a singleton in its sample. The CDR3 DNA follows: TGTGCCAGCAGCTTGGGGAGCAGTACAATTTTCAATGAGCAGTTCTTC. It translates to CASSLGSSTIFNEQFF. The V call is TRBV5-6, the J call TRBJ2-1; D unclear. CDR1 SGHDT and CDR2 YYEEEE come from the germline V gene. The CDR3 is 16 amino acids. Trimming left V 0 bases short and J 6 bases short, with 16 bases between.

The V and J genes are TRBV7-9 and TRBJ2-7; 7 positions agree with TRBD1. The CDR3 is made up of 17 amino acids. CDR1 and CDR2 (germline): SEHNR, FQNEAQ (reference sequence). V was clipped by 4 bases and J by 3 bases; unmatched bases: 15. As DNA, the CDR3 is TGTGCCAGCAGCTCTGGACAGGTGCAGGGAGTAAACTACGAGCAGTACTTC. Translating it yields CASSSGQVQGVNYEQYF.

V is TRBV7-8 and J is TRBJ1-2, with D perhaps matching TRBD1 (6 bases). V lost 7 bases to trimming and J lost 4 bases, with 19 bases between them. CDR3 length equals 15 residues. Germline CDR1 and CDR2: SGHVS and FQNEAQ. Here the CDR3 reads CASTSSGGLVYGYTF. CDR3 nucleotides: TGTGCCAGCACCTCCAGTGGGGGCCTCGTCTATGGCTACACCTTC.

The chain links TRBV6-1 to TRBJ2-7, with D uncertain. The CDR3 has 13 amino acids. With 5 bases removed from V and 2 bases from J, the gap between germline ends came to 10 bases. Looked up from germline, CDR1 is MNHNS and CDR2 is SASEGT. The CDR3: CASSSSITYEQYF. In nucleotides, the CDR3 is TGTGCCAGCAGTTCTAGTATCACCTACGAGCAGTACTTC.

This clone occurred a few times. The chain is built from TRBV5-6 and TRBJ2-1; 11 bases fit TRBD2. The CDR3 covers 18 residues. CDR1 and CDR2 (germline): SGHDT, YYEEEE. V gave up 5 bases and J gave up 4 bases; unmatched junction bases: 14. In DNA, the CDR3 is TGTGCCAGCAGTTCTACCCTCGTTGGACTAGCGGGTTACAATGAGCAGTTCTTC. Translated: CASSSTLVGLAGYNEQFF.

The genes are TRBV28 and TRBJ1-5, with TRBD1 matching over 7 bases. This CDR3 spans 14 amino acids. The ends lost 6 bases at V and 7 bases at J; junction bases unmatched: 9. Germline loops: CDR1 MDHEN, CDR2 SYDVKM. CDR3 in amino acids: CASRGGGSAQPQHF. The CDR3 DNA reads as TGTGCCAGCAGGGGAGGGGGCTCAGCGCAGCCCCAGCATTTT.

This sequence joins TRBV18 and TRBJ2-5; D unresolved. Trimming shortened V by 3 bases and J by 1 base, and 12 bases separated the two germline ends. The CDR3 has 15 residues. From germline, CDR1 is KGHSH and CDR2 LQKENI. The CDR3 reads CASSPGPQLQETQYF. The CDR3 DNA reads TGTGCCAGCTCACCCGGGCCACAACTCCAAGAGACCCAGTACTTC.

The genes are TRBV27 and TRBJ1-5; 10 positions agree with TRBD1. CDR3 size: 17 residues. The trim removed 4 bases at V and 7 bases at J, leaving 13 bases unmatched. CDR1 and CDR2 (germline): MNHEY, SMNVEV (reference sequence). CDR3 sequence reads: CASSSDSGTGVSQPQHF. The CDR3, as DNA: TGTGCCAGCAGTTCGGATTCCGGGACAGGGGTGAGCCAGCCCCAGCATTTT.

The chain combines TRBV11-2 with TRBJ1-1, with D hard to call. Per the germline V gene, CDR1 is SGHAT and CDR2 is FQNNGV. V shed 5 bases and J shed 1 base, with 17 bases lying between them. This CDR3 is built from 16 residues. The chain's CDR3 is CASSRYSRGPNTEAFF. CDR3 DNA sequence: TGTGCCAGCAGCCGGTACAGTCGAGGCCCGAACACTGAAGCTTTCTTT.

J is TRBJ1-2 and V is TRBV6-6; possibly TRBD1 for D (6 bases). Germline V CDR1 and CDR2: MNHNY, SVGAGI (reference sequence). V was shortened by 4 bases and J by 8 bases, with 17 bases between the two germline ends. The CDR3 runs 14 residues. The CDR3: CASSLQGGRYGYTF. CDR3 in DNA: TGTGCCAGCAGTTTACAGGGCGGTCGATACGGCTACACCTTC.

The V and J genes are TRBV28 and TRBJ2-1, with D perhaps matching TRBD2 (5 bases). This CDR3 contains 14 residues. In germline, CDR1 is MDHEN, CDR2 SYDVKM. The V end lost 5 bases, the J end lost 0 bases, and 8 bases lay between the germline ends. The CDR3 region is CASSGRSSYNEQFF. CDR3 nucleotides: TGTGCCAGCAGTGGGAGAAGCTCCTACAATGAGCAGTTCTTC.

This rearrangement joins TRBV5-1 to TRBJ2-2; D uncertain. There are 16 residues in the CDR3. The germline V gene has CDR1 SGHRS and CDR2 YFSETQ. V gave up 0 bases and J gave up 4 bases, with 13 bases separating them. CDR3 DNA: TGCGCCAGCAGCTTGGAGGTCGCCGCCGCCACCGGGGAGCTGTTTTTT. Translation: CASSLEVAAATGELFF.